This T cell receptor beta chain is from a study of blood T cell repertoires in COVID-19. Overall study context: COVID-19 samples collected from the United States, Italy and Spain covered acute and convalescent phases. PBMCs, B-cell-depleted T cells, or T cells provided the cDNA or gDNA that made up the material.

The CDR3 extends over 13 amino acids. CDR1 and CDR2 (germline): SGHRS, YFSETQ. Trimming removed 1 base at V and 5 bases at J, with 10 bases between. In the original processing: The authors estimated nucleated cell counts from reference gene primer amplification. The repertoire was sequenced with immunoSEQ multiplex PCR; TCRdb's copy has only in-frame clones and lacks some. V, J and clone size are those of that table, while D and trimming were read from the DNA. The sample yields over 70,000 clones, about four fifths seen once. This TCR derives from a woman of 80 years or more with acute or convalescent COVID-19. Sample: peripheral blood. The rearrangement joins TRBV5-1 to TRBJ2-7; D possibly corresponds to TRBD1 (5 bases). The CDR3 spells CASSLYRSDEQYF. The CDR3 nucleotides read TGCGCCAGCAGCTTGTACAGGAGCGACGAGCAGTACTTC. Drawing the rest from reference TRBV5-1 and TRBJ2-7, the complete variable domain is KAGVTQTPRYLIKTRGQQVTLSCSPISGHRSVSWYQQTPGQGLQFLFEYFSETQRNKGNFPGRFSGRQFSNSRSEMNVSTLELGDSALYLCASSLYRSDEQYFGPGTRLTVT.